This T cell receptor beta chain emerged from a study of T cells in Graves' hyperthyroidism and ophthalmopathy. Study-wide points: Also found in blood were most expanded thyroid clonotypes above 0.001. Onset of ophthalmopathy came a median about 6.5 months after the model predicted it.

Clinical symptoms, serum thyroxine and TRAb, thyroid ultrasound and orbital computed tomography were used for the diagnoses. What was amplified from RNA transcripts were TCR beta CDR3 regions. Researchers ran a first-round RT-PCR on the TCR CDR3 using the HTBI primer set. TCRdb re-called the multiplex PCR reads through MiXCR, storing one row per CDR3 protein. The sample includes more than 500,000 distinct CDR3 sequences, 46% of them seen just once. There are 13 residues in the CDR3. Germline CDR1 is SSHAT and CDR2 is FNYEAQ (reference sequence). As regards this clonotype: Antigen: not known. One end of the junction does not line up with germline, which may come from a read error.

The material sequenced was peripheral blood or thyroid tissue (not recorded which). The chain combines TRBV7-7 with TRBJ2-5, with 7 bases that match TRBD1. The clonotype was recovered from an adult woman with Graves' disease, either hyperthyroidism or ophthalmopathy (not recorded which). The CDR3 nucleotides are TGTGCCAGCAGCCAACGTCAGGGGGAGACCCAGTGCTTC. Its translation: CASSQRQGETQCF.